A single sample gave rise to the 3 T cell receptor beta chains below, sequenced in a study of T cell responses to AZD1222 COVID-19 vaccine. Generated by immunoSEQ multiplex PCR, the TCRdb table keeps only in-frame clones and is missing some. Of more than 75,000 clones listed, 89% are singletons. Source: peripheral blood, taken on day 0 of AZD1222 vaccination. Receptors were obtained from an adult in good health.

This chain uses TRBV19 with TRBJ2-1, with a weak D call TRBD2 (6 bases). Germline assignment: CDR1 LNHDA and CDR2 SQIVND (reference sequence). Trimming removed 6 bases from V and 6 bases from J, with 12 bases in between. The CDR3 is made up of 13 amino acids. Here the CDR3 DNA reads TGTGCCAGTAGGGCGCCCGGGGGCAATGAGCAGTTCTTC. This codes for CASRAPGGNEQFF.

This rearrangement joins TRBV6-6 to TRBJ1-2; tentatively, D is TRBD1 (5 bases). Germline CDR1 MNHNY, CDR2 SVGAGI (reference sequence). V lost 0 bases, J lost 7 bases, and 9 bases lay in between. CDR3 length: 13 residues. CDR3 nucleotides: TGTGCCAGCAGTTACTCAGGGGACGGTGGCTACACCTTC. It is translated as CASSYSGDGGYTF.

V and J are TRBV20-1 and TRBJ1-5, with 7 bases identical to TRBD1. Trimming cost V 3 bases and J 5 bases; bases outside gene matches: 13. CDR3 length: 16 residues. Germline V CDR1 and CDR2: DFQATT, SNEGSKA (reference sequence). CDR3 region: CSASSLGGTADQPQHF. For the CDR3, the DNA is TGCAGTGCTAGTTCTCTAGGAGGGACAGCGGATCAGCCCCAGCATTTT.